Listed below are T cell receptor beta chains from one sample, sequenced in a study of CD8 T cells in ankylosing spondylitis. One entry per CDR3 protein, called by TCRdb with MiXCR from the 5' RACE reads. The profile covers about 240,000 distinct CDR3 sequences, with roughly 8.6% appearing a single time and approximately 6.2% taken by the ten largest. The sample was blood, either unsorted or a sorted T cell fraction (not recorded which). The receptors were gathered from a male donor with ankylosing spondylitis or in good health (not recorded which). CDR3s include the opening cysteine and the closing phenylalanine or tryptophan. The order of the fields is clone size, V gene, J gene, D gene, CDR3 DNA, CDR3 protein. A D gene is named only where the DNA matches it firmly. Rows may omit the clone size; those that give it use once, few, many or a size class.

many	TRBV6-2/TRBV6-3	TRBJ1-5	NA	TGTGCCAGCAGCCGCGCCCAGGGTAGGGGCAATCAGCCCCAGCATTTT	CASSRAQGRGNQPQHF
many	TRBV5-1	TRBJ2-3	NA	TGCGCCAGCAGCTCCCTGACCACAGATACGCAGTATTTT	CASSSLTTDTQYF
NA	TRBV7-6	TRBJ1-3	NA	TGTGCCAGCAGCCTTCACCGGGACTCTGGAAACACCATATATTTT	CASSLHRDSGNTIYF
many	TRBV5-6	TRBJ1-1	NA	TGTGCCAGCAGCACAACAGCGAACACTGAAGCTTTCTTT	CASSTTANTEAFF
many	TRBV12-3/TRBV12-4	TRBJ2-7	NA	TGTGCCAGCAGTTTTTCAGGGGTGCGGTACGAGCAGTACTTC	CASSFSGVRYEQYF
many	TRBV11-3	TRBJ2-5	NA	TGTGCCAGCAGCTTAGTCCGGAGGGGTTACTGGCAAGAGACCCAGTACTTC	CASSLVRRGYWQETQYF
many	TRBV29-1	TRBJ2-3	TRBD2	TGCAGCGTCCAACTCGGGACTAGCGGGGGGGCCGTGAAAATTTTTTATAGCACAGATACGCAGTATTTT	CSVQLGTSGGAVKIFYSTDTQYF
NA	TRBV7-1	TRBJ2-6	NA	TGTGCCATCAGCCTCGGGCAGCTGAGCTCTGGGGCCAACGTCCTGACTTTC	CAISLGQLSSGANVLTF
many	TRBV12-3/TRBV12-4	TRBJ2-7	TRBD2	TGTGCCAGCAGTTTAGGCGGGGGGCCTTACGAGCAGTACTTC	CASSLGGGPYEQYF
many	TRBV28	TRBJ1-4	NA	TGTGCCAGCACCATAACAAGCGCCACTAATGAAAAACTGTTTTTT	CASTITSATNEKLFF
many	TRBV6-5	TRBJ2-5	TRBD2	TGTGCCAGCAGTTACTGGGGGGGTGGGTCACAGGACCAAGAGACCCAGTACTTC	CASSYWGGGSQDQETQYF
many	TRBV29-1	TRBJ1-6	TRBD1	TGCAGCGCCGGGACAGGAAATTCACCCCTCCACTTT	CSAGTGNSPLHF
many	TRBV27	TRBJ1-5	TRBD1	TGTGCCACCAGGACAGGGCCCAATCAGCCCCAGCATTTT	CATRTGPNQPQHF
few	TRBV20-1	TRBJ1-5	NA	TGCAGTGCTAGTACCAGAAAGGACAATCAGCCCCAGCATTTT	CSASTRKDNQPQHF
NA	TRBV12-5	TRBJ2-2	NA	TGTGCTAGTGGCCACGCGATACGGGAGCTGTTTTTT	CASGHAIRELFF
many	TRBV4-3	TRBJ1-4	NA	TGCGCCAGCAGCCAAGATTTGACTTTACATGAAAAACTGTTTTTT	CASSQDLTLHEKLFF
many	TRBV4-3	TRBJ1-2	TRBD1	TGCGCCAGCAGCCTGGAAGAGGGACAGGGGACCATTGGCTACACCTTC	CASSLEEGQGTIGYTF
NA	TRBV4-3	TRBJ2-1	TRBD2	TGCGCCAGCAGCCAAGGACTAGCGGGCCGTGATGAGCAGTTCTTC	CASSQGLAGRDEQFF
many	TRBV5-1	TRBJ2-7	NA	TGCGCCAGCAGCTTCAGCCTTTCTATGTACGAGCAGTACTTC	CASSFSLSMYEQYF
many	TRBV5-1	TRBJ2-1	TRBD2	TGCGCCAGCAGCTTGAGAGCGGGGGCGTACAATGAGCAGTTCTTC	CASSLRAGAYNEQFF
many	TRBV5-1	TRBJ1-1	NA	TGCGCCAGCAGCCTTACGACCGGTGGACACACTGAAGCTTTCTTT	CASSLTTGGHTEAFF
NA	TRBV20-1	TRBJ2-3	NA	TGCAGTGCTAGAGTCGGCTTTCATTTCACAGATACGCAGTATTTT	CSARVGFHFTDTQYF
few	TRBV6-1	TRBJ2-1	NA	TGTGCCAGCAGCCCCAAGAGGCTATTCTTTTACAATGAGCAGTTCTTC	CASSPKRLFFYNEQFF
many	TRBV19	TRBJ1-2	TRBD1	TGTGCCAGTAGGCGGACAGGGGACTATGGCTACACCTTC	CASRRTGDYGYTF
many	TRBV9	TRBJ2-3	NA	TGTGCCAGCAGCCCAGAAGCCGGGGGATTGGACACAGATACGCAGTATTTT	CASSPEAGGLDTDTQYF
many	TRBV20-1	TRBJ2-5	TRBD2	TGCAGTGCTCCAGCGGGGGCCGAAGAGACCCAGTACTTC	CSAPAGAEETQYF
few	TRBV12-3/TRBV12-4	TRBJ1-2	NA	TGTGCCAGCAGTACCCGGACAGCCTATGGCTACACCTTC	CASSTRTAYGYTF
many	TRBV6-1	TRBJ2-5	TRBD1	TGTGCCAGCAGTCCCAGTGACAGGGTCCAAGAGACCCAGTACTTC	CASSPSDRVQETQYF
NA	TRBV6-2/TRBV6-3	TRBJ2-3	TRBD2	TGTGCCAGCAGTTACGGGGGGGGAACAGATACGCAGTATTTT	CASSYGGGTDTQYF
few	TRBV4-3	TRBJ2-7	NA	TGCGCCAGCAGCCACCCGGGACAAGAGCCTCGGGAGCAGTACTTC	CASSHPGQEPREQYF
many	TRBV6-1	TRBJ2-1	NA	TGTGCCAGCAGCCGGACAGGGAGGGGGGAGAGCAATGAGCAGTTCTTC	CASSRTGRGESNEQFF
many	TRBV5-1	TRBJ1-1	NA	TGCGCCAGCAGCTTCGGGGCCGAGGCTGAAGCTTTCTTT	CASSFGAEAEAFF
many	TRBV9	TRBJ1-2	TRBD1	TGTGCCAGCAGCGGCTACAGGGGCATCGGCTACACCTTC	CASSGYRGIGYTF
few	TRBV18	TRBJ2-5	NA	TGTGCCAGCTCACCGGGTAAATGGGAGACCCAGTACTTC	CASSPGKWETQYF
few	TRBV18	TRBJ1-1	NA	TGTGCCAGCTCAGACACCGGACGGCCGAACACTGAAGCTTTCTTT	CASSDTGRPNTEAFF
many	TRBV19	TRBJ2-2	NA	TGTGCCAGTAGTACCTACATAAACACCGGGGAGCTGTTTTTT	CASSTYINTGELFF